This T cell receptor (beta chain) was documented in a study of T cell responses to AZD1222 COVID-19 vaccine. Comments on this clone: No antigen is known for it.

CDR1 is GTSNPN and CDR2 is SVGIG in the germline V gene (reference sequence). This CDR3 comprises 14 residues. V shed 2 bases, J shed 4 bases, and the junction held 2 bases outside the gene matches. This table comes from immunoSEQ multiplex PCR, and its TCRdb copy is limited to in-frame clones, with some not included. The sample lists roughly 140,000 clones; roughly 90% were seen once. General study findings and limits: Repertoires were sampled only after the peak T cell response. The donor group comprised mostly white British people and more females; the analysis possibly underestimated clonal diversity.

The chain uses TRBV30 and TRBJ2-3; 11 nucleotides align to TRBD2. The clonotype originates from an adult who received the AZD1222 COVID-19 vaccine. Sequenced material: peripheral blood, taken 28 days after the second AZD1222 dose. The CDR3 loop is CAWSHSGGADTQYF. The CDR3 DNA follows: TGTGCCTGGAGTCATAGCGGGGGGGCAGATACGCAGTATTTT.